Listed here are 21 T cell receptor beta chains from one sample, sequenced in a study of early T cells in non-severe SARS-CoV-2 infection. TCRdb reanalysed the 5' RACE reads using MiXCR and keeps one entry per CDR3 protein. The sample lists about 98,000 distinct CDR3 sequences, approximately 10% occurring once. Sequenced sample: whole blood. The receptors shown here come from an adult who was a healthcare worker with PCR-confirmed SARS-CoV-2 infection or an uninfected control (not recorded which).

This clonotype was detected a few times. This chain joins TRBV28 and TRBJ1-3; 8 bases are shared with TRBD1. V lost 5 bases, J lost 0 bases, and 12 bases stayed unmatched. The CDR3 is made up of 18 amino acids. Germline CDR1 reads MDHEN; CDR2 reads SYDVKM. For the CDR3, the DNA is TGTGCCAGCAGTCAGGGGACAGGTTCCGACCCCTCTGGAAACACCATATATTTT. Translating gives CASSQGTGSDPSGNTIYF.

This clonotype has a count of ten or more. CDR3 amino acids: CASSEVAGNGYTF. The CDR3 nucleotides are TGTGCCAGCAGTGAAGTGGCCGGGAATGGCTACACCTTC. The chain couples TRBV6-1 to TRBJ1-2; D unclear. This CDR3 comprises 13 residues. Germline lookup yields CDR1 MNHNS and CDR2 SASEGT. The V gene lost 1 base and the J gene lost 6 bases, with 9 bases spanning the gap.

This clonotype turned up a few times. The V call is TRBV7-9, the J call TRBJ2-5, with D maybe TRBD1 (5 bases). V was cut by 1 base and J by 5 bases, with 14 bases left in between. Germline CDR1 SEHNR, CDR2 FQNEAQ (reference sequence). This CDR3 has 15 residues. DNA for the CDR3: TGTGCCAGCAGCTTAGGGTATGGCAGGGTCGAGACCCAGTACTTC. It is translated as CASSLGYGRVETQYF. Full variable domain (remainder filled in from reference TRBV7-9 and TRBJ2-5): DTGVSQNPRHKITKRGQNVTFRCDPISEHNRLYWYRQTLGQGPEFLTYFQNEAQLEKSRLLSDRFSAERPKGSFSTLEIQRTEQGDSAMYLCASSLGYGRVETQYFGPGTRLLVL.

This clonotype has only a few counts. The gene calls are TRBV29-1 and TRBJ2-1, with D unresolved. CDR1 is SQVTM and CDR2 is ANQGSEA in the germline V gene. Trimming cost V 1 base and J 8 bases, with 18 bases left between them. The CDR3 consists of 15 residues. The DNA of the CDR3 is TGCAGCGTTGAAGGTGACGAGTTCGCCCGCGATGAGCAGTTCTTC. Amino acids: CSVEGDEFARDEQFF.

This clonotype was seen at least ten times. CDR3 region: CASREERQETQYF. DNA for the CDR3: TGTGCCAGTAGGGAGGAAAGGCAAGAGACCCAGTACTTC. This chain joins TRBV25-1 and TRBJ2-5, with D perhaps matching TRBD2 (6 bases). Germline CDR1 reads MGHDK; CDR2 reads SYGVNS. The CDR3 extends over 13 amino acids. Trimming pared 9 bases from V and 2 bases from J, leaving 13 bases between.

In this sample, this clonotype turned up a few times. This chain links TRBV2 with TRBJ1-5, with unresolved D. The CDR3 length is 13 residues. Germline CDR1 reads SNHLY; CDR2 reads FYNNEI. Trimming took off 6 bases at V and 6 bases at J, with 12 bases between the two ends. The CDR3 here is CASSPHLTQPQHF. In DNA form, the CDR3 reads TGTGCCAGCAGCCCTCATCTCACTCAGCCCCAGCATTTT.

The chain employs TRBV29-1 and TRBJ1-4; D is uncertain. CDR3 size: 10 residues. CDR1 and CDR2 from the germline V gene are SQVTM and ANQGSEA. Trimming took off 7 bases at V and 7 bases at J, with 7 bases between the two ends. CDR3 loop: CSALREKLFF. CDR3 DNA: TGCAGCGCCCTTCGTGAAAAACTGTTTTTT. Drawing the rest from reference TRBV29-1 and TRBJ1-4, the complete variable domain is SAVISQKPSRDICQRGTSLTIQCQVDSQVTMMFWYRQQPGQSLTLIATANQGSEATYESGFVIDKFPISRPNLTFSTLTVSNMSPEDSSIYLCSALREKLFFGSGTQLSVL.

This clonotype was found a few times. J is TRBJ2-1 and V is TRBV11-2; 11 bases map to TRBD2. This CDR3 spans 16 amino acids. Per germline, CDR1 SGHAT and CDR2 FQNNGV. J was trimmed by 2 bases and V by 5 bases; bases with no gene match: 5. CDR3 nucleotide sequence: TGTGCCAGCAGCATAACTAGCGGGGGAACCTACAATGAGCAGTTCTTC. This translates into CASSITSGGTYNEQFF.

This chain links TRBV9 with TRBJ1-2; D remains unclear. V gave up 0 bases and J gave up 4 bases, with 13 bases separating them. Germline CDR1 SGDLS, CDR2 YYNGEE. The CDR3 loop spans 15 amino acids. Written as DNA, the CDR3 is TGTGCCAGCAGCGTAGGAGGTACGGCGCTCTATGGCTACACCTTC. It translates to CASSVGGTALYGYTF.

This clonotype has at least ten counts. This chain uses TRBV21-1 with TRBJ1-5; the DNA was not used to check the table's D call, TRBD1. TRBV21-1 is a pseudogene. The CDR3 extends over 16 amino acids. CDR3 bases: TGTGCCAGCAGCCGTCAGGGACGGATTAGCAATCAGCCCCAGCATTTT. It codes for CASSRQGRISNQPQHF.

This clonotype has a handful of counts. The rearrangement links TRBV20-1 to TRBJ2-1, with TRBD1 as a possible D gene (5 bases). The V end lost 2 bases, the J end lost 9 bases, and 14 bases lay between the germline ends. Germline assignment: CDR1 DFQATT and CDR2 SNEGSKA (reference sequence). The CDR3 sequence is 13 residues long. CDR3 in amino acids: CSARFFRAGEQFF. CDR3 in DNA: TGCAGTGCTAGATTTTTCAGGGCAGGTGAGCAGTTCTTC.

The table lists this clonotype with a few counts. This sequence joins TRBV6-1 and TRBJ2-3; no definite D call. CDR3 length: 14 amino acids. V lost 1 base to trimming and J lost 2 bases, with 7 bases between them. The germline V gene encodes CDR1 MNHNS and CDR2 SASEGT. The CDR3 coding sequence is TGTGCCAGCAGTGAAGGCAGGCACACAGATACGCAGTATTTT. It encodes CASSEGRHTDTQYF.

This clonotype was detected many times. The CDR3 sequence is CAISEMPSGTSTDTQYF. The CDR3 DNA reads as TGTGCCATCAGTGAGATGCCTAGCGGGACTAGCACAGATACGCAGTATTTT. The V and J genes are TRBV10-3 and TRBJ2-3, with 9 nucleotides matching TRBD2. In germline, CDR1 is ENHRY, CDR2 SYGVKD. V was clipped by 2 bases and J by 0 bases; unmatched bases: 6. The CDR3 sequence is 17 residues long.

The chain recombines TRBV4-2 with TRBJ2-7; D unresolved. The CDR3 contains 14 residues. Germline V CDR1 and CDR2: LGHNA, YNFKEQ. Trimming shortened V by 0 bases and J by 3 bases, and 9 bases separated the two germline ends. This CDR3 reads CASSQDLWDYEQYF. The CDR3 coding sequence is TGTGCCAGCAGCCAAGATCTGTGGGACTACGAGCAGTACTTC.

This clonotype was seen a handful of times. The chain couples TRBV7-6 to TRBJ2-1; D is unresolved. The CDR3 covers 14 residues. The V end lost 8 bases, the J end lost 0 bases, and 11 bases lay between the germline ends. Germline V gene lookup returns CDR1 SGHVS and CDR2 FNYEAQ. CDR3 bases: TGTGCCAGCCGGCCCGCCAGCTCCTACAATGAGCAGTTCTTC. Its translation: CASRPASSYNEQFF. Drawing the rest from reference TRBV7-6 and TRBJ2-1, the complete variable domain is GAGVSQSPRYKVTKRGQDVALRCDPISGHVSLYWYRQALGQGPEFLTYFNYEAQQDKSGLPNDRFSAERPEGSISTLTIQRTEQRDSAMYRCASRPASSYNEQFFGPGTRLTVL.

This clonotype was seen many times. CDR3 sequence: CASSYGRKTGIGGGYTF. CDR3 bases: TGTGCCAGCAGTTACGGGAGGAAGACAGGGATTGGGGGTGGCTACACCTTC. The rearrangement uses TRBV6-5 and TRBJ1-2; TRBD1 matches at 7 bases. The junction had 16 bases not matched to a gene; V was cut back by 2 bases and J by 7 bases. CDR3 length: 17 residues. Germline-derived CDR1 and CDR2 are MNHEY and SVGAGI.

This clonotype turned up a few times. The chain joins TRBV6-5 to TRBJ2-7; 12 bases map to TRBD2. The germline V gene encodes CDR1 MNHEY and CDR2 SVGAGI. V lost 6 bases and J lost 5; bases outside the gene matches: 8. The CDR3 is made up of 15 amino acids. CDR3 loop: CASSYTSGRRNEQYF. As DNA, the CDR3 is TGTGCCAGCAGCTATACTAGCGGGAGGAGAAACGAGCAGTACTTC.

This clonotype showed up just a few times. The CDR3 is CATSSAETTMRQFF. The CDR3 nucleotides read TGTGCCACCTCTTCCGCAGAGACTACAATGAGGCAGTTCTTC. The genes are TRBV24-1 and TRBJ2-1; D may be TRBD2 (5 bases). Germline V gene lookup returns CDR1 KGHDR and CDR2 SFDVKD. The CDR3 spans 14 residues. Trimming took 9 bases from V and 12 from J, leaving 23 bases between them.

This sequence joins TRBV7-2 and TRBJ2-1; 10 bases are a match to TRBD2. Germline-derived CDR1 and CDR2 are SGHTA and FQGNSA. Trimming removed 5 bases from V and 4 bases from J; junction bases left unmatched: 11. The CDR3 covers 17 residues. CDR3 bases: TGTGCCAGCAGCCCCCGTCGGACTAGCGGAACTTACAATGAGCAGTTCTTC. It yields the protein CASSPRRTSGTYNEQFF.

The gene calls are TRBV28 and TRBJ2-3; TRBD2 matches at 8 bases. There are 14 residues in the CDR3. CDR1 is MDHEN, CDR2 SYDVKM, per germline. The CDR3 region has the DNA TGTGCAGCTGGGGCTAGCGGGTTCCCAGATACGCAGTATTTT. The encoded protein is CAAGASGFPDTQYF.

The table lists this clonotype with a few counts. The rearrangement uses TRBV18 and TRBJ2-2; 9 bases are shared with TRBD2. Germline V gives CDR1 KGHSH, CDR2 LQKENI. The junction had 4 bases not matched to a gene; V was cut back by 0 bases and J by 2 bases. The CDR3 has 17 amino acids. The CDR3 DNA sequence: TGTGCCAGCTCACCACCGAGTAGCGGGAGTAACACCGGGGAGCTGTTTTTT. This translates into CASSPPSSGSNTGELFF.